These 23 T cell receptor beta chains came from one sample sequenced in a study of blood T cell repertoires in COVID-19. The protocol was immunoSEQ multiplex PCR, while the TCRdb copy is restricted to in-frame clones and leaves out a portion. The sample has nearly 200,000 clones, 84% seen once. The sequenced sample was PBMCs or T cells enriched from blood (not recorded which). Receptors were obtained from a man aged 35-49 years who had recovered from COVID-19.

The rearrangement links TRBV3-1 (or the pseudogene TRBV3-2) to TRBJ1-2; a possible D gene is TRBD1 (5 bases). CDR3 length: 15 residues. V dropped 1 base and J dropped 4 bases, with 13 bases sitting between them. The V gene's germline CDR1 is LGHDT and CDR2 YNNKEL (reference sequence). CDR3 in amino acids: CASSQAPDTSYGYTF. The CDR3 region has the DNA TGTGCCAGCAGCCAAGCACCGGACACCAGCTATGGCTACACCTTC.

This chain links TRBV11-2 with TRBJ2-2, with TRBD2 as a possible D gene (7 bases). The germline V gene has CDR1 SGHAT and CDR2 FQNNGV. The ends were cut back, 8 bases at V and 5 bases at J, with 24 bases in the middle. The CDR3 length is 17 residues. CDR3: CASEGRYSGGRTGELFF. The CDR3 DNA reads TGTGCCAGCGAGGGTCGGTATTCGGGGGGCCGGACCGGGGAGCTGTTTTTT. Combining the CDR3 with reference TRBV11-2 and TRBJ2-2 gives the whole variable domain EAGVAQSPRYKIIEKRQSVAFWCNPISGHATLYWYQQILGQGPKLLIQFQNNGVVDDSQLPKDRFSAERLKGVDSTLKIQPAKLEDSAVYLCASEGRYSGGRTGELFFGEGSRLTVL.

The chain employs TRBV20-1 and TRBJ1-2; D is uncertain. Germline values: CDR1 DFQATT, CDR2 SNEGSKA (reference sequence). Trimming cost V 0 bases and J 8 bases, with 7 bases left between them. This CDR3 region has 11 residues. The CDR3 sequence is CSARDSQGYTF. The CDR3 coding sequence is TGCAGTGCTAGAGATTCGCAGGGCTACACCTTC.

The genes are TRBV7-9 and TRBJ2-7, with 9 bases matching TRBD1. CDR1 is SEHNR, CDR2 FQNEAQ, per germline (reference sequence). This CDR3 has 15 amino acids. V trimming: 2 bases; J trimming: 6 bases; junction bases outside the gene matches: 8. This CDR3 is CASSLPGQGWLEQYF. As DNA, the CDR3 is TGTGCCAGCAGCTTACCCGGACAGGGGTGGCTCGAGCAGTACTTC.

This clone showed up just a few times. The chain combines TRBV6-6 with TRBJ1-1; TRBD1 might be the D (5 bases). V gave up 2 bases and J gave up 10 bases, with 11 bases separating them. The CDR3 has 12 amino acids. Germline assignment: CDR1 MNHNY and CDR2 SVGAGI (reference sequence). The CDR3 nucleotides read TGTGCCAGCAGTTACGGGGCAGGGCGAGCTTTCTTT. This encodes CASSYGAGRAFF.

This clone has only a few counts. CDR3 DNA: TGCAGCGTTCCGGGACAGGGGGATGGCTACACCTTC. Protein: CSVPGQGDGYTF. The chain recombines TRBV29-1 with TRBJ1-2; 11 nucleotides align to TRBD1. Looked up from germline, CDR1 is SQVTM and CDR2 is ANQGSEA. The CDR3 covers 12 residues. V shed 5 bases, J shed 6 bases, and the junction held 2 bases outside the gene matches. Looking up the rest from reference TRBV29-1 and TRBJ1-2 gives the full variable domain: SAVISQKPSRDICQRGTSLTIQCQVDSQVTMMFWYRQQPGQSLTLIATANQGSEATYESGFVIDKFPISRPNLTFSTLTVSNMSPEDSSIYLCSVPGQGDGYTFGSGTRLTVV.

The V and J genes are TRBV2 and TRBJ1-1; 9 bases fit TRBD1. CDR1 is SNHLY and CDR2 is FYNNEI in the germline V gene. V dropped 7 bases and J dropped 1; count of bases not matched to a gene: 7. The CDR3 is 15 amino acids. The DNA of the CDR3 is TGTGCCAGCAAGGACAGGGGAAGACAGAACACTGAAGCTTTCTTT. As protein: CASKDRGRQNTEAFF.

This clone was counted once. The chain is built from TRBV13 and TRBJ1-3; 7 bases match TRBD1. After removal of 5 bases from V and 0 bases from J, the junction contained 10 bases not matched to a gene. The CDR3 sequence is 17 residues long. Germline V gene data show CDR1 as PRHDT and CDR2 as FYEKMQ (reference sequence). CDR3 sequence: CASSPEGQTSSGNTIYF. DNA of the CDR3: TGTGCCAGCAGCCCAGAGGGACAGACATCCTCTGGAAACACCATATATTTT.

The chain is built from TRBV14 and TRBJ1-6; no clear D gene. CDR3 length equals 12 residues. Trimming cost V 5 bases and J 8 bases, with 7 bases left between them. The germline V gene has CDR1 SGHDN and CDR2 FVKESK. The CDR3 loop reads CASSASYSPLHF. Here the CDR3 DNA reads TGTGCCAGCAGCGCGAGTTATTCACCCCTCCACTTT.

The gene calls are TRBV7-9 and TRBJ1-1; D gene unclear. CDR1 and CDR2 from the germline V gene are SEHNR and FQNEAQ (reference sequence). V gave up 5 bases and J gave up 2 bases, with 12 bases separating them. The CDR3 totals 14 residues. CDR3 nucleotides: TGTGCCAGCAGCCCCGGGAGGGCTAACACTGAAGCTTTCTTT. Protein sequence: CASSPGRANTEAFF.

This chain joins TRBV19 and TRBJ2-2; 14 nucleotides agree with TRBD2. Losses at the gene ends were 5 bases for V and 4 bases for J; bases not matched to a gene: 6. CDR3 length: 17 amino acids. CDR1 is LNHDA, CDR2 SQIVND, per germline (reference sequence). CDR3 protein: CASSQGLAGVSTGELFF. The CDR3 coding sequence is TGTGCCAGTAGTCAGGGACTAGCGGGGGTCAGCACCGGGGAGCTGTTTTTT.

J is TRBJ1-2 and V is TRBV19, with TRBD1 identical over 11 bases. J lost 2 bases, V lost 4 bases, and 3 bases had no gene match. The CDR3 loop spans 15 amino acids. The germline V gene has CDR1 LNHDA and CDR2 SQIVND (reference sequence). In nucleotides, the CDR3 is TGTGCCAGTAGTACTAGGGACAGGGGGAACTATGGCTACACCTTC. Its translation is CASSTRDRGNYGYTF.

V and J are TRBV28 and TRBJ1-1, with D perhaps matching TRBD1 (5 bases). CDR1 and CDR2 from the germline V gene are MDHEN and SYDVKM. The CDR3 extends over 12 amino acids. Trimming left V 1 base short and J 11 bases short, with 11 bases between. In DNA, the CDR3 is TGTGCCAGCAGTTTATCGGGGCGGGAGGCTTTCTTT. Protein sequence: CASSLSGREAFF.

V and J are TRBV24-1 and TRBJ2-7, with a tentative D call TRBD1 (6 bases). The germline V and J ends were trimmed by 5 bases and 0 bases, with 13 bases remaining between them. Looked up from germline, CDR1 is KGHDR and CDR2 is SFDVKD. The CDR3 sequence is 15 residues long. The CDR3 region is CATSAGTPSSYEQYF. CDR3 DNA sequence: TGTGCCACCAGTGCGGGGACACCCAGCTCCTACGAGCAGTACTTC.

The gene calls are TRBV5-4 and TRBJ1-2; the D gene is possibly TRBD1 (6 bases). The V and J ends lost 1 base and 8 bases respectively, with 21 bases between them. Germline CDR1 SGHNT, CDR2 YYREEE (reference sequence). The CDR3 totals 16 residues. The CDR3 loop is CASSLSQDSSLGGYTF. The CDR3 DNA sequence: TGTGCCAGCAGCTTGTCTCAGGACAGTTCCCTGGGAGGCTACACCTTC.

The chain combines TRBV2 with TRBJ1-3; D ambiguous. Germline V gene lookup returns CDR1 SNHLY and CDR2 FYNNEI. CDR3 length: 14 residues. The ends were cut back, 3 bases at V and 4 bases at J, with 10 bases in the middle. The CDR3 region has the DNA TGTGCCAGCAGTGATACCGCAGGAGGAAACACCATATATTTT. Protein: CASSDTAGGNTIYF.

The chain combines TRBV28 with TRBJ1-2; D not resolved. Looked up from germline, CDR1 is MDHEN and CDR2 is SYDVKM. The CDR3 runs to 12 residues. V was pared by 10 bases and J by 2 bases, with 11 bases between. CDR3: CAITKQNYGYTF. The CDR3 DNA reads TGTGCCATTACCAAACAGAACTATGGCTACACCTTC.

The J gene is TRBJ1-4, the V gene TRBV4-1; D not certain. The V and J ends lost 0 bases and 0 bases respectively, with 14 bases between them. Germline V gene sequence: CDR1 MGHRA, CDR2 YSYEKL. The CDR3 consists of 18 residues. CDR3 in amino acids: CASSQDPPGTTTNEKLFF. In DNA form, the CDR3 reads TGCGCCAGCAGCCAAGATCCCCCAGGTACCACAACTAATGAAAAACTGTTTTTT.

This chain connects TRBV6-5 to TRBJ2-1; 12 bases match TRBD1. The V segment lost 7 bases and the J segment 6 bases; nucleotides outside the gene matches: 4. This CDR3 has 14 residues. The germline V gene encodes CDR1 MNHEY and CDR2 SVGAGI. DNA for the CDR3: TGTGCCAGCAAGCCGGGACAGGGGGCCAATGAGCAGTTCTTC. Its translation: CASKPGQGANEQFF.

Remarks on this clone: The identical CDR3 is also encoded by other nucleotide sequences in the sample. This sequence joins TRBV6-2 or TRBV6-3 and TRBJ1-2, with no clear D. CDR1 is MNHEY, CDR2 SVGEGT, per germline. V lost 3 bases and J lost 4, with 9 bases in between. The CDR3 sequence is 13 residues long. For the CDR3, the DNA is TGTGCCAGCAGTTATGGAGGCTCCTATGGCTACACCTTC. It specifies CASSYGGSYGYTF.

This rearrangement joins TRBV4-1 to TRBJ1-5, with TRBD1 matching over 7 bases. Per germline, CDR1 MGHRA and CDR2 YSYEKL. After removal of 1 base from V and 0 bases from J, the junction contained 3 bases not matched to a gene. This CDR3 is built from 16 residues. Here the CDR3 reads CASSQVQGPSNQPQHF. The CDR3 nucleotides read TGCGCCAGCAGCCAAGTACAGGGGCCTAGCAATCAGCCCCAGCATTTT.

V and J are TRBV5-1 and TRBJ1-1; D not certain. This CDR3 has 12 residues. V was trimmed by 0 bases and J by 7 bases, leaving 7 bases between them. Germline assignment: CDR1 SGHRS and CDR2 YFSETQ. CDR3 coding DNA: TGCGCCAGCAGCTTGGTCGAGGGTGAAGCTTTCTTT. Its translation is CASSLVEGEAFF.

The V gene is TRBV15, the J gene TRBJ1-1; no firm D call. Deletions cut 3 bases from V and 8 bases from J, with 10 bases between. This CDR3 contains 12 residues. The germline V gene has CDR1 LNHNV and CDR2 YYDKDF (reference sequence). CDR3 residues: CATSSVTDEAFF. The CDR3 coding sequence is TGTGCCACCAGCAGTGTGACTGACGAAGCTTTCTTT.